What follows are 12 T cell receptor beta chains derived from one specimen sequenced in a study of CD8 T cells in Susac syndrome. An input of roughly 0.5 to 1 ug of RNA was subjected to reverse transcription using random hexamers. TCRdb re-called the immunoSEQ multiplex PCR reads through MiXCR, storing one row per CDR3 protein. The sample lists about 240,000 distinct CDR3 sequences; about 96% were seen once. The material sequenced was CD4+ T cells from PBMCs. The receptors derive from a human donor with Susac syndrome.

The chain recombines TRBV29-1 with TRBJ2-1, with 10 bases fitting TRBD2. CDR3 length: 12 residues. Germline V CDR1 and CDR2: SQVTM, ANQGSEA. With V trimmed by 8 bases and J by 9 bases, 7 bases remained unmatched. The CDR3 nucleotides are TGCAGCCTATCGGGACTAGCGATTGAGCAGTTCTTC. It yields the protein CSLSGLAIEQFF.

The genes are TRBV28 and TRBJ1-5, with D possibly being TRBD1 (5 bases). This CDR3 comprises 12 residues. Germline CDR1 is MDHEN and CDR2 is SYDVKM. The V end lost 6 bases, the J end lost 5 bases, and 8 bases lay between the germline ends. CDR3 in amino acids: CASRGTYQPQHF. For the CDR3, the DNA is TGTGCCAGCAGGGGGACTTATCAGCCCCAGCATTTT.

This clonotype was seen a single time. V gene TRBV20-1 combines with J gene TRBJ2-6; D is unclear. V gave up 6 bases and J gave up 1 base, with 7 bases separating them. Germline V gene sequence: CDR1 DFQATT, CDR2 SNEGSKA (reference sequence). There are 13 residues in the CDR3. CDR3 loop: CSAPESGANVLTF. The CDR3 DNA is TGCAGTGCGCCGGAGTCTGGGGCCAACGTCCTGACTTTC.

The gene calls are TRBV12-3 or TRBV12-4 and TRBJ2-5; 7 bases are shared with TRBD1. Trimming at V came to 3 bases and at J to 5 bases, leaving 9 bases not matched to a gene. The CDR3 has 15 residues. The CDR3 DNA is TGTGCCAGCAGTTTGGGGCAGGGGGTGTTGGAGACCCAGTACTTC. It encodes CASSLGQGVLETQYF.

J is TRBJ2-3 and V is TRBV20-1; D is ambiguous. CDR3 length: 11 residues. Germline V CDR1 and CDR2: DFQATT, SNEGSKA (reference sequence). V lost 6 bases and J 6 bases, leaving 10 bases between the germline ends. The CDR3: CSATQKDTQYF. CDR3 bases: TGCAGTGCCACTCAAAAGGATACGCAGTATTTT.

V usage is TRBV5-4 and J usage is TRBJ2-5; the D gene is possibly TRBD1 (6 bases). The CDR3 consists of 15 residues. V lost 2 bases and J 5 bases, leaving 16 bases between the germline ends. Germline lookup yields CDR1 SGHNT and CDR2 YYREEE (reference sequence). The CDR3 is CASSLSPQGTETQYF. The CDR3 DNA reads TGTGCCAGCAGCTTAAGCCCACAGGGCACCGAGACCCAGTACTTC.

This clonotype was seen once. This chain connects TRBV7-8 to TRBJ2-5, with D perhaps assigned TRBD1 or TRBD2 (5 bases each). The CDR3 consists of 13 residues. V was trimmed by 6 bases and J by 5 bases, leaving 13 bases between them. Germline assignment: CDR1 SGHVS and CDR2 FQNEAQ. The chain's CDR3 is CASSSTRGETQYF. As DNA, the CDR3 is TGTGCCAGCAGTTCAACTAGGGGCGAGACCCAGTACTTC.

The rearrangement uses TRBV5-1 and TRBJ2-1; 9 bases agree with TRBD2. The CDR3 extends over 17 amino acids. Germline trimming cut 4 bases from V and 3 bases from J; bases unmatched to any gene: 11. The germline V gene has CDR1 SGHRS and CDR2 YFSETQ. CDR3 amino acids: CASSGGRLAANYNEQFF. The CDR3 DNA follows: TGCGCCAGCAGCGGAGGAAGACTAGCGGCTAACTACAATGAGCAGTTCTTC.

The V gene is TRBV7-2, the J gene TRBJ2-3; no definite D call. Trimming left V 5 bases short and J 3 bases short, with 12 bases between. Germline CDR1 SGHTA, CDR2 FQGNSA. This CDR3 region has 14 residues. The CDR3 spells CASSPWDITDTQYF. CDR3 nucleotide sequence: TGTGCCAGCAGCCCCTGGGATATTACAGATACGCAGTATTTT.

The CDR3 loop reads CSARVRGQETQYF. DNA for the CDR3: TGCAGTGCTAGAGTCAGGGGCCAAGAGACCCAGTACTTC. V and J are TRBV20-1 and TRBJ2-5; tentative D call: TRBD1 (6 bases). This CDR3 has 13 residues. Germline CDR1 and CDR2: DFQATT and SNEGSKA (reference sequence). Trimming cost V 1 base and J 1 base, with 7 bases left between them.

This chain joins TRBV5-1 and TRBJ2-2, with D possibly TRBD1 on 6 matching bases. Trimming shortened V by 0 bases and J by 3 bases, and 9 bases separated the two germline ends. This CDR3 has 15 amino acids. Germline loops: CDR1 SGHRS, CDR2 YFSETQ. CDR3 sequence reads: CASSLDREYTGELFF. For the CDR3, the DNA is TGCGCCAGCAGCTTGGACAGGGAGTACACCGGGGAGCTGTTTTTT.

The V call is TRBV30, the J call TRBJ2-1; D is perhaps TRBD1 (5 bases). V was cut by 4 bases and J by 3 bases, with 13 bases left in between. Per germline, CDR1 GTSNPN and CDR2 SVGIG (reference sequence). The CDR3 contains 14 residues. CDR3 sequence (DNA): TGTGCCTGGAAACCCGACAGACTCTACAATGAGCAGTTCTTC. Its translation is CAWKPDRLYNEQFF.